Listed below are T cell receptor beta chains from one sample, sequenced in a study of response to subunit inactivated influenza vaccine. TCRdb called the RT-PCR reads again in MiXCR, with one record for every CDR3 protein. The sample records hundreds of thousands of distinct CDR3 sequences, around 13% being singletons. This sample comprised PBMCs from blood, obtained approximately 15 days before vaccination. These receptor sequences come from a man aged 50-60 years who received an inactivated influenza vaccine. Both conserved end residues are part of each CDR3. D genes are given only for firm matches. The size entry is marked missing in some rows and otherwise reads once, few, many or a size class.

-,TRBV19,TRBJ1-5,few,CASSIFRGLQPQHF,TGTGCCAGTAGTATTTTCAGGGGATTGCAGCCCCAGCATTTT
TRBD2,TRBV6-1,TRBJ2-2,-,CASSEHFLAGMNTGELFF,TGTGCCAGCAGTGAACACTTCCTAGCGGGAATGAACACCGGGGAGCTGTTTTTT
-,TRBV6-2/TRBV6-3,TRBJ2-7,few,CASSRRDTFYEQYF,TGTGCCAGCAGTCGCCGGGACACATTCTACGAGCAGTACTTC
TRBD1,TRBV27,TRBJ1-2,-,CASSWGQGGGYTF,TGTGCCAGCAGTTGGGGACAGGGAGGTGGCTACACCTTC
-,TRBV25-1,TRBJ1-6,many,CASSVARGSPLHF,TGTGCCAGCAGTGTGGCAAGGGGTTCACCCCTCCACTTT
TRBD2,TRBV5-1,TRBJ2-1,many,CASSLTSGGAHNEQFF,TGCGCCAGCAGCTTAACTAGCGGGGGGGCCCACAATGAGCAGTTCTTC
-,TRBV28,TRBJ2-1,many,CASRSGSSYNEQFF,TGTGCCAGCAGGAGCGGAAGCTCCTACAATGAGCAGTTCTTC
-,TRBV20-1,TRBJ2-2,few,CSARDLDKQFSGELFF,TGCAGTGCTAGAGATCTCGACAAGCAGTTTTCCGGGGAGCTGTTTTTT
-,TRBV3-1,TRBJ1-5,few,CASSQGRPGGQPQHF,TGTGCCAGCAGCCAAGGCCGACCTGGTGGACAGCCCCAGCATTTT
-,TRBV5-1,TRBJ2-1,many,CASSPLSGSYNEQFF,TGCGCCAGCAGCCCCCTTAGCGGAAGTTACAATGAGCAGTTCTTC
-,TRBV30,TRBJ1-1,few,CAWGRAEAFF,TGTGCCTGGGGGAGGGCTGAAGCTTTCTTT
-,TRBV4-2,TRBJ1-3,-,CASSLTSRQAGNTIYF,TGTGCCAGCAGCCTTACCTCCCGGCAGGCTGGAAACACCATATATTTT
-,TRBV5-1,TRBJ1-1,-,CASSSDTLNTEAFF,TGCGCCAGCAGCTCGGACACTTTGAACACTGAAGCTTTCTTT
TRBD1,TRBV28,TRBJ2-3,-,CASSMIHRGLSTDTQYF,TGTGCCAGTTCGATGATACATAGGGGGCTTAGCACAGATACGCAGTATTTT
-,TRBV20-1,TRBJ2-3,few,CSARWGDTDTQYF,TGCAGTGCACGTTGGGGGGACACAGATACGCAGTATTTT
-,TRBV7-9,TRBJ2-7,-,CASSETREQYF,TGTGCCAGCAGCGAAACTAGGGAGCAGTACTTC
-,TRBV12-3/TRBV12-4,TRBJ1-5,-,CASSHSWGPDEPQHF,TGTGCCAGCAGTCACTCTTGGGGCCCGGACGAGCCCCAGCATTTT
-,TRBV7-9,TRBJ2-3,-,CASSLRATQYF,TGTGCCAGCAGCTTAAGGGCTACGCAGTATTTT
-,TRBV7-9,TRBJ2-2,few,CASSLAALQATGELFF,TGTGCCAGCAGCTTAGCGGCACTCCAAGCCACCGGGGAGCTGTTTTTT
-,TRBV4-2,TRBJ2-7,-,CASSQAQGPQQYF,TGTGCCAGCAGCCAAGCCCAGGGTCCTCAGCAGTACTTC
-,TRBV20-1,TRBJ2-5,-,CSARRPGHLQETQYF,TGCAGTGCTAGACGGCCGGGACACCTCCAAGAGACCCAGTACTTC
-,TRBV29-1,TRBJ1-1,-,CSVRGRQNTEAFF,TGCAGCGTTCGAGGGAGGCAGAACACTGAAGCTTTCTTT
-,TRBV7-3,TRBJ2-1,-,CASSLTYDNEQFF,TGTGCCAGCAGCTTAACTTATGACAATGAGCAGTTCTTC
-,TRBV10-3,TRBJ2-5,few,CAISEWGRWETQYF,TGTGCCATCAGTGAGTGGGGGCGCTGGGAGACCCAGTACTTC
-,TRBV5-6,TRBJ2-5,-,CASSLSLSGVETQYF,TGTGCCAGCAGCTTGTCCCTATCGGGGGTGGAGACCCAGTACTTC
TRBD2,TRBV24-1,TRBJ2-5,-,CATSDLHNSGRETQYF,TGTGCCACCAGTGATTTGCACAATAGCGGGAGGGAGACCCAGTACTTC
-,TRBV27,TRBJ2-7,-,CASSLSISSIRSYEQYF,TGTGCCAGCAGTTTATCGATATCCTCGATCCGCTCCTACGAGCAGTACTTC
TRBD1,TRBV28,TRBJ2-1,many,CASGQGSTYNEQFF,TGTGCCAGCGGACAGGGGAGCACCTACAATGAGCAGTTCTTC
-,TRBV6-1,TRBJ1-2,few,CASSGAGLRRGYTF,TGTGCCAGCAGTGGTGCCGGGCTCCGGCGTGGCTACACCTTC
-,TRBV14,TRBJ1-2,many,CASSQGGYGYTF,TGTGCCAGCAGCCAAGGAGGCTATGGCTACACCTTC
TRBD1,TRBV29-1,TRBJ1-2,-,CSVGGGGAFGYTF,TGCAGCGTTGGAGGAGGGGGCGCGTTTGGCTACACCTTC
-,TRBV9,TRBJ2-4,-,CASSVVGLPRDIQYF,TGTGCCAGCAGCGTAGTTGGCCTCCCTCGGGACATTCAGTACTTC
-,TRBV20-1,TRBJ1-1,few,CSARDKSGWWNTEAFF,TGCAGTGCTAGAGATAAGTCAGGCTGGTGGAACACTGAAGCTTTCTTT
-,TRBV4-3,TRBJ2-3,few,CASSQDIGTASTDTQYF,TGCGCCAGCAGCCAAGATATCGGGACCGCAAGCACAGATACGCAGTATTTT
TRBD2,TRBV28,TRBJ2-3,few,CASGRLAVYTDTQYF,TGTGCCAGCGGCCGACTAGCGGTATACACAGATACGCAGTATTTT
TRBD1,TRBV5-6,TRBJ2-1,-,CASSPGTGAMNEQFF,TGTGCCAGCAGCCCCGGGACAGGGGCCATGAATGAGCAGTTCTTC
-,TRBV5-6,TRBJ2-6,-,CASSTGLGANVLTF,TGTGCCAGCAGCACCGGGCTCGGGGCCAACGTCCTGACTTTC
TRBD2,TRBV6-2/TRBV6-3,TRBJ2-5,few,CASRLAGRQETQYF,TGTGCCAGCCGACTAGCGGGGAGACAAGAGACCCAGTACTTC
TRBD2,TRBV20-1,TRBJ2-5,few,CSAGGTSGARPETQYF,TGCAGTGCGGGGGGGACTAGCGGGGCGAGACCGGAGACCCAGTACTTC
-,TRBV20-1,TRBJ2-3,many,CSARLGGTDTQYF,TGCAGTGCTAGATTGGGCGGCACAGATACGCAGTATTTT
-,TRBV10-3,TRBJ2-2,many,CAISESNGELFF,TGTGCCATCAGTGAGTCCAACGGGGAGCTGTTTTTT
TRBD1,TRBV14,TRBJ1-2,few,CASSRKDRDVHSF,TGTGCCAGCAGCCGGAAGGACAGGGACGTACACTCCTTC
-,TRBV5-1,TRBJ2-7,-,CASSLGIRGDYEQYF,TGCGCCAGCAGCCTTGGGATCCGGGGAGACTACGAGCAGTACTTC
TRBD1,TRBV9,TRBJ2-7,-,CASSPYGQGPEQYF,TGTGCCAGCAGTCCATATGGACAGGGGCCCGAGCAGTACTTC
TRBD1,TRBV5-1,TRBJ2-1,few,CASSRQGPPAYNEQFF,TGCGCCAGCAGCCGACAGGGCCCTCCAGCCTACAATGAGCAGTTCTTC
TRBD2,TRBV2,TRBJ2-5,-,CASTRGTSPGKTQYF,TGTGCCAGCACCCGTGGGACTAGCCCGGGGAAGACCCAGTACTTC
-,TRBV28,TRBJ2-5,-,CASEGNRETQYF,TGTGCCAGCGAGGGAAACCGAGAGACCCAGTACTTC
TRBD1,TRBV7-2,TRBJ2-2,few,CASTWTGDTGELFF,TGTGCCAGCACCTGGACAGGGGACACCGGGGAGCTGTTTTTT
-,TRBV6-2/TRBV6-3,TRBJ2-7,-,CASSYVQNYEQYF,TGTGCCAGCAGTTACGTACAGAACTACGAGCAGTACTTC
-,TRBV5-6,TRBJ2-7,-,CASTTGGYEQYF,TGTGCCAGCACTACCGGGGGTTACGAGCAGTACTTC
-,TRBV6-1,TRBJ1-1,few,CATRTSSGREAFF,TGTGCCACCCGAACTTCTTCCGGGAGAGAAGCTTTCTTT
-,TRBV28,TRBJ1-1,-,CASSIMEGWSLNTEAFF,TGTGCCAGCAGCATTATGGAGGGATGGTCTCTGAACACTGAAGCTTTCTTT